This T cell receptor beta chain was recovered during a study of cytomegalovirus exposure and HLA in healthy donors. Overall study findings and caveats: Earlier analysis looked at TCR beta V segments, and most were productive about 87% or about 30% of the time.

CDR1 SGHRS and CDR2 YFSETQ come from the germline V gene. This CDR3 has 17 residues. Germline trimming cut 4 bases from V and 2 bases from J; bases unmatched to any gene: 5. Primers: 60 Vbeta forward and 13 Jbeta reverse. Sequencing was performed with immunoSEQ multiplex PCR; in TCRdb, only in-frame clones are kept and a portion is missing. This repertoire shows tens of thousands of clones, around four fifths found once; its top ten account for about 3%. Comments on this clone: Its antigen is currently unknown.

Sequencing was performed on PBMCs. The chain is built from TRBV5-1 and TRBJ2-6, with 11 bases that match TRBD1. This TCR was sampled from a man aged 45-65 years in good health and CMV-seronegative. CDR3 DNA: TGCGCCAGCAGCGTCCCGGGACAGGGGGCTGGGGCCAACGTCCTGACTTTC. Its translation is CASSVPGQGAGANVLTF. Variable domain in full (rest from reference TRBV5-1 and TRBJ2-6): KAGVTQTPRYLIKTRGQQVTLSCSPISGHRSVSWYQQTPGQGLQFLFEYFSETQRNKGNFPGRFSGRQFSNSRSEMNVSTLELGDSALYLCASSVPGQGAGANVLTFGAGSRLTVL.